This T cell receptor beta chain was observed in a study of control samples from healthy donors and cancer patients. Germline CDR1 and CDR2: SEHNR and FQNEAQ (reference sequence). V was clipped by 0 bases and J by 4 bases, with 6 bases between them. The CDR3 is 13 residues long. Produced via immunoSEQ multiplex PCR; TCRdb's table is partial and in-frame only. The sample includes 130,000 to 150,000 clones, around nine tenths seen only once; the top ten take about 4.9%. The TCR comes from a man aged 25 to 40 in good health. The material sequenced was blood. The gene calls are TRBV7-9 and TRBJ1-1; no definite D call. CDR3 region: CASSLAYATEAFF. In DNA form, the CDR3 reads TGTGCCAGCAGCTTAGCTTATGCCACTGAAGCTTTCTTT.